These T cell receptor beta chains were read from a single sample in a study of blood T cell repertoires in COVID-19. Some clones are missing from TCRdb's copy, which holds only in-frame ones; the method was immunoSEQ multiplex PCR. The table includes 250,000 to 350,000 clones, around 87% detected once. The sample taken for sequencing was PBMCs or T cells enriched from blood (not recorded which). The receptors derive from a young woman with acute COVID-19. CDR3s include the opening cysteine and the closing phenylalanine or tryptophan. The order of the fields is D gene, clone size, J gene, CDR3 length, V gene, CDR3 DNA, CDR3 protein. The D gene is left open where the match is weak. Expanded clones are given a class, and other clones once, few, many or no size at all.

d_call: TRBD1
clone_size: -
j_call: TRBJ1-1
cdr3_length: 11
v_call: TRBV28
cdr3_nt: TGTGCCAGCAGCGTGACAGGGCTCGCTTTCTTT
cdr3_aa: CASSVTGLAFF

d_call: TRBD1
clone_size: -
j_call: TRBJ1-1
cdr3_length: 14
v_call: TRBV27
cdr3_nt: TGTGCCAGCAGACGGACAGGGCGAACTGCTGAAGCTTTCTTT
cdr3_aa: CASRRTGRTAEAFF

d_call: TRBD1
clone_size: -
j_call: TRBJ2-7
cdr3_length: 14
v_call: TRBV12-5
cdr3_nt: TGTGCTAGTGGTTCCGGGACAGCGAACTACGAGCAGTACTTC
cdr3_aa: CASGSGTANYEQYF

d_call: -
clone_size: -
j_call: TRBJ2-7
cdr3_length: 15
v_call: TRBV28
cdr3_nt: TGTGCCAGCAGTTTCATCGGGGTGGGGTCCTACGAGCAGTACTTC
cdr3_aa: CASSFIGVGSYEQYF

d_call: TRBD1
clone_size: -
j_call: TRBJ2-7
cdr3_length: 15
v_call: TRBV27
cdr3_nt: TGTGCCAGCAGTCCTACAGGGGGGATTCCCTACGAGCAGTACTTC
cdr3_aa: CASSPTGGIPYEQYF

d_call: -
clone_size: -
j_call: TRBJ2-1
cdr3_length: 15
v_call: TRBV7-9
cdr3_nt: TGTGCCAGCAGCCCGGGCAGGGACATCTACAATGAGCAGTTCTTC
cdr3_aa: CASSPGRDIYNEQFF

d_call: TRBD1
clone_size: -
j_call: TRBJ1-6
cdr3_length: 19
v_call: TRBV28
cdr3_nt: TGTGCCAGCAGCCGGGACAGACTCCTAGCGGGCTCCTATAATTCACCCCTCCACTTT
cdr3_aa: CASSRDRLLAGSYNSPLHF

d_call: TRBD1
clone_size: -
j_call: TRBJ1-5
cdr3_length: 14
v_call: TRBV16
cdr3_nt: TGTGCCAGCAGCCACTCAGGGGGAGGTCAGCCCCAGCATTTT
cdr3_aa: CASSHSGGGQPQHF

d_call: -
clone_size: few
j_call: TRBJ2-2
cdr3_length: 14
v_call: TRBV7-8
cdr3_nt: TGTGCCAGCAGCTTAGCGCAGCGGACCGGGGAGCTGTTTTTT
cdr3_aa: CASSLAQRTGELFF

d_call: -
clone_size: few
j_call: TRBJ2-5
cdr3_length: 14
v_call: TRBV29-1
cdr3_nt: TGCAGCGCCGGACCTAGCCAGTACCAAGAGACCCAGTACTTC
cdr3_aa: CSAGPSQYQETQYF

d_call: -
clone_size: -
j_call: TRBJ1-2
cdr3_length: 15
v_call: TRBV4-2
cdr3_nt: TGTGCCAGCAGCCAAGAAAGGGGCATTAGCTATGGCTACACCTTC
cdr3_aa: CASSQERGISYGYTF

d_call: TRBD2
clone_size: -
j_call: TRBJ2-1
cdr3_length: 16
v_call: TRBV5-1
cdr3_nt: TGCGCCAGCAGTCGTACTAGCGGGGGGATATACAATGAGCAGTTCTTC
cdr3_aa: CASSRTSGGIYNEQFF

d_call: TRBD1
clone_size: -
j_call: TRBJ2-1
cdr3_length: 15
v_call: TRBV5-4
cdr3_nt: TGTGCCAGCAGCATCGACAGGGGGCGCGGTGATGAGCAGTTCTTC
cdr3_aa: CASSIDRGRGDEQFF

d_call: -
clone_size: -
j_call: TRBJ1-5
cdr3_length: 14
v_call: TRBV28
cdr3_nt: TGTGCCAGCAGTAAACAGGGTTTGATTCAGCCCCAGCATTTT
cdr3_aa: CASSKQGLIQPQHF

d_call: TRBD2
clone_size: -
j_call: TRBJ2-1
cdr3_length: 19
v_call: TRBV3-1/TRBV3-2
cdr3_nt: TGTGCCAGCAGCCAAGATAGAGGACTAGCGGGAGGATCTGTTGATGAGCAGTTCTTC
cdr3_aa: CASSQDRGLAGGSVDEQFF

d_call: TRBD2
clone_size: once
j_call: TRBJ2-7
cdr3_length: 15
v_call: TRBV9
cdr3_nt: TGTGCCAGCAGCCCTACCGGGACTAGCGCGCGCGAGCAGTACTTC
cdr3_aa: CASSPTGTSAREQYF

d_call: TRBD2
clone_size: -
j_call: TRBJ2-3
cdr3_length: 15
v_call: TRBV29-1
cdr3_nt: TGCAGCGCCGGGGTGCGGGGGACCTACACAGATACGCAGTATTTT
cdr3_aa: CSAGVRGTYTDTQYF

d_call: TRBD1
clone_size: -
j_call: TRBJ1-5
cdr3_length: 15
v_call: TRBV5-5
cdr3_nt: TGTGCCAGCAGCCATGGACGGGACAGGGATAAGCCCCAGCATTTT
cdr3_aa: CASSHGRDRDKPQHF

d_call: TRBD1
clone_size: -
j_call: TRBJ2-3
cdr3_length: 14
v_call: TRBV28
cdr3_nt: TGTGCCAGCAGTTCTGGACAGGCGACAGATACGCAGTATTTT
cdr3_aa: CASSSGQATDTQYF

d_call: -
clone_size: many
j_call: TRBJ2-7
cdr3_length: 12
v_call: TRBV9
cdr3_nt: TGTGCCAGCAGCGGACTTGGTTACGAGCAGTACTTC
cdr3_aa: CASSGLGYEQYF

d_call: TRBD1
clone_size: -
j_call: TRBJ1-2
cdr3_length: 13
v_call: TRBV28
cdr3_nt: TGTGCCAGCAGTTTAGGACAGGGGTATGGCTACACCTTC
cdr3_aa: CASSLGQGYGYTF

d_call: -
clone_size: -
j_call: TRBJ2-3
cdr3_length: 13
v_call: TRBV7-2
cdr3_nt: TGTGCCAGCAGCTTACGGAGGGCAGATACGCAGTATTTT
cdr3_aa: CASSLRRADTQYF

d_call: -
clone_size: -
j_call: TRBJ1-5
cdr3_length: 15
v_call: TRBV27
cdr3_nt: TGTGCCAGCAGTTCGTCTCGGGTTCCAAATCAGCCCCAGCATTTT
cdr3_aa: CASSSSRVPNQPQHF

d_call: -
clone_size: -
j_call: TRBJ1-6
cdr3_length: 14
v_call: TRBV5-1
cdr3_nt: TGCGCCAGTAGGCAGGGAGGGGATAATTCACCCCTCCACTTT
cdr3_aa: CASRQGGDNSPLHF

d_call: TRBD1
clone_size: -
j_call: TRBJ1-2
cdr3_length: 13
v_call: TRBV29-1
cdr3_nt: TGCAGCGTTGACGCGACAGGGGCCCATGGCTACACCTTC
cdr3_aa: CSVDATGAHGYTF

d_call: TRBD2
clone_size: -
j_call: TRBJ2-7
cdr3_length: 15
v_call: TRBV5-1
cdr3_nt: TGCGCCAGCAGCTTGGCCGGTAGCGGGAGATCCGAGCAGTACTTC
cdr3_aa: CASSLAGSGRSEQYF

d_call: TRBD1
clone_size: -
j_call: TRBJ1-6
cdr3_length: 16
v_call: TRBV4-2
cdr3_nt: TGTGCCAGCAGCCAAGTACCGGGACAGGGTAATTCACCCCTCCACTTT
cdr3_aa: CASSQVPGQGNSPLHF

d_call: -
clone_size: -
j_call: TRBJ2-7
cdr3_length: 13
v_call: TRBV28
cdr3_nt: TGTGCCAGCAGTCGGGTCGGCCCCTACGAGCAGTACTTC
cdr3_aa: CASSRVGPYEQYF

d_call: -
clone_size: -
j_call: TRBJ2-2
cdr3_length: 14
v_call: TRBV10-3
cdr3_nt: TGTGCCATCAGGGTTTGGGGGGACACCGGGGAGCTGTTTTTT
cdr3_aa: CAIRVWGDTGELFF

d_call: TRBD2
clone_size: -
j_call: TRBJ2-1
cdr3_length: 16
v_call: TRBV4-2
cdr3_nt: TGTGCCAGCAGCCATGATAGCGGGAGCTCCTACAATGAGCAGTTCTTC
cdr3_aa: CASSHDSGSSYNEQFF

d_call: TRBD2
clone_size: -
j_call: TRBJ2-1
cdr3_length: 15
v_call: TRBV10-3
cdr3_nt: TGTGCCATCAGTGCGACTAGCGCGGGATACAATGAGCAGTTCTTC
cdr3_aa: CAISATSAGYNEQFF

d_call: -
clone_size: -
j_call: TRBJ2-1
cdr3_length: 15
v_call: TRBV24-1
cdr3_nt: TGTGCCACCAGTGACACCCAGGCCTCCTACAATGAGCAGTTCTTC
cdr3_aa: CATSDTQASYNEQFF

d_call: TRBD1
clone_size: -
j_call: TRBJ1-2
cdr3_length: 13
v_call: TRBV9
cdr3_nt: TGTGCCAGCAGCCCGGGACAGGGGGTTAGCTACACCTTC
cdr3_aa: CASSPGQGVSYTF

d_call: -
clone_size: -
j_call: TRBJ2-7
cdr3_length: 15
v_call: TRBV28
cdr3_nt: TGTGCCAGCAGTTTAACCGGGAAAGGAGTTTACGAGCAGTACTTC
cdr3_aa: CASSLTGKGVYEQYF

d_call: -
clone_size: -
j_call: TRBJ2-3
cdr3_length: 13
v_call: TRBV28
cdr3_nt: TGTGCCAGCAGTGACGGACAGACAGATACGCAGTATTTT
cdr3_aa: CASSDGQTDTQYF

d_call: TRBD1
clone_size: -
j_call: TRBJ1-5
cdr3_length: 13
v_call: TRBV12-3/TRBV12-4
cdr3_nt: TGTGCCAGCAGGCCGGGACAGGGCCAGCCCCAGCATTTT
cdr3_aa: CASRPGQGQPQHF

d_call: -
clone_size: -
j_call: TRBJ2-5
cdr3_length: 14
v_call: TRBV2
cdr3_nt: TGTGCCAGCAACATACGAGGGTACCAAGAGACCCAGTACTTC
cdr3_aa: CASNIRGYQETQYF

d_call: -
clone_size: -
j_call: TRBJ1-4
cdr3_length: 18
v_call: TRBV5-1
cdr3_nt: TGCGCCAGCAGCCTTGACGGGACTACGACTGCAACTAATGAAAAACTGTTTTTT
cdr3_aa: CASSLDGTTTATNEKLFF

d_call: -
clone_size: -
j_call: TRBJ2-5
cdr3_length: 14
v_call: TRBV28
cdr3_nt: TGTGCCAGCGCAGGGTACGTCTTCCAAGAGACCCAGTACTTC
cdr3_aa: CASAGYVFQETQYF

d_call: -
clone_size: -
j_call: TRBJ1-6
cdr3_length: 16
v_call: TRBV28
cdr3_nt: TGTGCCAGCAGTTCCCACCTGGCAGGCGAGAATTCACCCCTCCACTTT
cdr3_aa: CASSSHLAGENSPLHF

d_call: -
clone_size: -
j_call: TRBJ1-2
cdr3_length: 13
v_call: TRBV28
cdr3_nt: TGTGCCAGCAGTTTGGGAGAAGGGGGTAGCTACACCTTC
cdr3_aa: CASSLGEGGSYTF